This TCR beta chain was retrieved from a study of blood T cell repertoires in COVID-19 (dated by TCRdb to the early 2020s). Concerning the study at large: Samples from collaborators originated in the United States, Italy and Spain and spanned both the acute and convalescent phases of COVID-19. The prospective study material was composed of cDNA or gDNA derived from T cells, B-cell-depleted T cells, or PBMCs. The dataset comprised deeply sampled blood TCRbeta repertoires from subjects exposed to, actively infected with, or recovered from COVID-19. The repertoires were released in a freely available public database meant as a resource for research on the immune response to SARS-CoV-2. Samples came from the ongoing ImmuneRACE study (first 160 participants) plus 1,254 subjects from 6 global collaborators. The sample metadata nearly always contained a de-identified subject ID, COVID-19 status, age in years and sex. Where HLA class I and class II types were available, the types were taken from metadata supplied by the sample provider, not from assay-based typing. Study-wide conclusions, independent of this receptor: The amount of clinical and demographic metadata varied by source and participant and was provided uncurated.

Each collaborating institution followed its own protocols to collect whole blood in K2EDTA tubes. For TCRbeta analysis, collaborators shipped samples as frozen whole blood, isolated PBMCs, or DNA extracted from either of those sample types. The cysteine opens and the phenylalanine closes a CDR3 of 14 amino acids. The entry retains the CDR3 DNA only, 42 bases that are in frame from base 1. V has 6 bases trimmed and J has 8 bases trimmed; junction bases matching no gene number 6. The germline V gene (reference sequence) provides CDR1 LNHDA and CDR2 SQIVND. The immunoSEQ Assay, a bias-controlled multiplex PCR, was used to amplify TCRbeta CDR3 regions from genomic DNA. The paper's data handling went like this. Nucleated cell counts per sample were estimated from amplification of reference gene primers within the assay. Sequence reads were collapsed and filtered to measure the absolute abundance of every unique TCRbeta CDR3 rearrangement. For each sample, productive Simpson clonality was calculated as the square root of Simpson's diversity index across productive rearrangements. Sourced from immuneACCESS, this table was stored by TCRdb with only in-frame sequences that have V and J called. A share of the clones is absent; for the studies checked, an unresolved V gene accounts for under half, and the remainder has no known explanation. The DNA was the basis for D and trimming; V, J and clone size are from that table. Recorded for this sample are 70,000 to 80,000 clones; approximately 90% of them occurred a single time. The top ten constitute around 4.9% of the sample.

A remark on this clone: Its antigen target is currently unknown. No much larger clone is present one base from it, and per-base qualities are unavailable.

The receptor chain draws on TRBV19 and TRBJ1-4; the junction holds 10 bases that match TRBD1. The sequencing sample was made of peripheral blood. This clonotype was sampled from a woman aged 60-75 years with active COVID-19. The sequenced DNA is TGTGCCAGTAGGACAGGGGGCGCCGGAGAAAAACTGTTTTTT. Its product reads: CASRTGGAGEKLFF.